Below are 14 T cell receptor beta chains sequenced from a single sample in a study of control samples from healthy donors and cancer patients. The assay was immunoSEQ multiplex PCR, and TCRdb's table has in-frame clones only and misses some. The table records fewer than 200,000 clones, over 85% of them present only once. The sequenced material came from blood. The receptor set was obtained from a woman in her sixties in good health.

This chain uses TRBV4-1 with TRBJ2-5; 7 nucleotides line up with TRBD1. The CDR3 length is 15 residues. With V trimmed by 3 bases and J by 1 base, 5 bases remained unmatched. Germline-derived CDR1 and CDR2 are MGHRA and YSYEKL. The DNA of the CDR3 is TGCGCCAGCAGCCACGGAGACAGGGCCCAAGAGACCCAGTACTTC. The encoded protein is CASSHGDRAQETQYF.

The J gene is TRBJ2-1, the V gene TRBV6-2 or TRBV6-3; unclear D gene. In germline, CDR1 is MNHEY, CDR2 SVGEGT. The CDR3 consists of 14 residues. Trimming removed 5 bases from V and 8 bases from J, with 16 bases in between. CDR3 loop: CASSPPRSLDEQFF. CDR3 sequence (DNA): TGTGCCAGCAGTCCCCCCAGGAGTCTCGATGAGCAGTTCTTC.

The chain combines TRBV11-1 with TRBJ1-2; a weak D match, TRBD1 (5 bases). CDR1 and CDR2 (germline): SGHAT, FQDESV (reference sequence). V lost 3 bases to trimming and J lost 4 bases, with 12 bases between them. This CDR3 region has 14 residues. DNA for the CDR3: TGTGCCAGCAGCTTGAGCCAGGGTGGCTATGGCTACACCTTC. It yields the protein CASSLSQGGYGYTF. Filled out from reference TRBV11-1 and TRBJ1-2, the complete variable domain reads EAEVAQSPRYKITEKSQAVAFWCDPISGHATLYWYRQILGQGPELLVQFQDESVVDDSQLPKDRFSAERLKGVDSTLKIQPAELGDSAMYLCASSLSQGGYGYTFGSGTRLTVV.

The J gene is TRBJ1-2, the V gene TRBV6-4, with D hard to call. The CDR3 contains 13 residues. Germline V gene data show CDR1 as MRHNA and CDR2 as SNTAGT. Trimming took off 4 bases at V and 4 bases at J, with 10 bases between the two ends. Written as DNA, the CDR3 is TGTGCCAGCAGTGTTACAAGCGGCTATGGCTACACCTTC. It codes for CASSVTSGYGYTF.

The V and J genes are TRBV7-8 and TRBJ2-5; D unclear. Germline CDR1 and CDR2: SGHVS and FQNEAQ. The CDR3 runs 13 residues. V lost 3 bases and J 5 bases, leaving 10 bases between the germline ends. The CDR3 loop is CASSFGFGETQYF. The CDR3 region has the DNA TGTGCCAGCAGCTTCGGTTTTGGGGAGACCCAGTACTTC. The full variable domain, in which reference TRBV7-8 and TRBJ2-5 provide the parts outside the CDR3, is GAGVSQSPRYKVAKRGQDVALRCDPISGHVSLFWYQQALGQGPEFLTYFQNEAQLDKSGLPSDRFFAERPEGSVSTLKIQRTQQEDSAVYLCASSFGFGETQYFGPGTRLLVL.

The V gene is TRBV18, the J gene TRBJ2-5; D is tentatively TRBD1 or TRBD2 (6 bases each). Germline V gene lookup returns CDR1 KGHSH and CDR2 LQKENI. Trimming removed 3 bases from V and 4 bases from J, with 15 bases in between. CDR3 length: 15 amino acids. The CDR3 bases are TGTGCCAGCTCACCGGGAGACGGGGGCGCAGAGACCCAGTACTTC. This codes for CASSPGDGGAETQYF.

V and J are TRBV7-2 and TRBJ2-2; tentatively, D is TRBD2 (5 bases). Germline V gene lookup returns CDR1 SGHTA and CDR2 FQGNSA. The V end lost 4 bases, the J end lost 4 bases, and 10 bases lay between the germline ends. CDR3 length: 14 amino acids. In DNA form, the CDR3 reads TGTGCCAGCAGCTCAATAGCGTTCACCGGGGAGCTGTTTTTT. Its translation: CASSSIAFTGELFF.

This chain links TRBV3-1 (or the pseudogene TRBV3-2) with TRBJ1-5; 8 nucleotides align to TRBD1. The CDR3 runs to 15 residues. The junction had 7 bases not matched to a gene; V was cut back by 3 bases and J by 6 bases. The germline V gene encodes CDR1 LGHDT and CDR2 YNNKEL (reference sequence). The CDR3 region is CASSQGGQGGQPQHF. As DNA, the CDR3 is TGTGCCAGCAGCCAGGGTGGACAGGGCGGTCAGCCCCAGCATTTT.

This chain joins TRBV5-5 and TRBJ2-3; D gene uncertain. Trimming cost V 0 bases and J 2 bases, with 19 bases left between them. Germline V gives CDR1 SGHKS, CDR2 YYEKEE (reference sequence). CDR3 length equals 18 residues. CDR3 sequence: CASSLASLAAINTDTQYF. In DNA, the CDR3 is TGTGCCAGCAGCTTGGCTAGTTTGGCAGCAATAAACACAGATACGCAGTATTTT. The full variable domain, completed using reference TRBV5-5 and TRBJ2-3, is DAGVTQSPTHLIKTRGQQVTLRCSPISGHKSVSWYQQVLGQGPQFIFQYYEKEERGRGNFPDRFSARQFPNYSSELNVNALLLGDSALYLCASSLASLAAINTDTQYFGPGTRLTVL.

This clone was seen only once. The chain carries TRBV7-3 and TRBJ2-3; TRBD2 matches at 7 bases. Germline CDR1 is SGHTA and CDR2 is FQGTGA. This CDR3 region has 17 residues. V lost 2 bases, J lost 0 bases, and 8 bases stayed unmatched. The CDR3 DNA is TGTGCCAGCAGCTTAGGACTAGACCCCTTGAGCACAGATACGCAGTATTTT. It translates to CASSLGLDPLSTDTQYF.

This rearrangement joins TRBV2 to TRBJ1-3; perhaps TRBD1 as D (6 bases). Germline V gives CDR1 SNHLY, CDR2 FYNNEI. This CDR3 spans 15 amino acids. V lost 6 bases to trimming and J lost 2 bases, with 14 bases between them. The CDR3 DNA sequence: TGTGCCAGCAGGGTACAGGGCGGCACTGGAAACACCATATATTTT. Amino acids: CASRVQGGTGNTIYF.

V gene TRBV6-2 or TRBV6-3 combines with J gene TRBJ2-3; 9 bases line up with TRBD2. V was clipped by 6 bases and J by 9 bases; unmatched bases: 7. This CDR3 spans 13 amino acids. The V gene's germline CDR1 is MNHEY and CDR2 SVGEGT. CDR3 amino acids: CASSITLAGTQYF. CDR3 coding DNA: TGTGCCAGCAGCATCACTCTAGCGGGGACGCAGTATTTT.

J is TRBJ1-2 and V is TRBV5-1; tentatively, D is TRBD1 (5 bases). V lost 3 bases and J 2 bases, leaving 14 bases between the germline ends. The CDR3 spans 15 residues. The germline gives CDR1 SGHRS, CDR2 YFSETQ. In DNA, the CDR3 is TGCGCCAGCAGCTGGGGGGACCATCGGAACTATGGCTACACCTTC. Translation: CASSWGDHRNYGYTF.

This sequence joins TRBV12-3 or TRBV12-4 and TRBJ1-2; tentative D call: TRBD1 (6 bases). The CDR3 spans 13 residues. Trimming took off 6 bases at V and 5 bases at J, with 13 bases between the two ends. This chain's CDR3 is CASRSTGSYGYTF. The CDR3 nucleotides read TGTGCCAGCAGGTCGACAGGTTCATATGGCTACACCTTC.